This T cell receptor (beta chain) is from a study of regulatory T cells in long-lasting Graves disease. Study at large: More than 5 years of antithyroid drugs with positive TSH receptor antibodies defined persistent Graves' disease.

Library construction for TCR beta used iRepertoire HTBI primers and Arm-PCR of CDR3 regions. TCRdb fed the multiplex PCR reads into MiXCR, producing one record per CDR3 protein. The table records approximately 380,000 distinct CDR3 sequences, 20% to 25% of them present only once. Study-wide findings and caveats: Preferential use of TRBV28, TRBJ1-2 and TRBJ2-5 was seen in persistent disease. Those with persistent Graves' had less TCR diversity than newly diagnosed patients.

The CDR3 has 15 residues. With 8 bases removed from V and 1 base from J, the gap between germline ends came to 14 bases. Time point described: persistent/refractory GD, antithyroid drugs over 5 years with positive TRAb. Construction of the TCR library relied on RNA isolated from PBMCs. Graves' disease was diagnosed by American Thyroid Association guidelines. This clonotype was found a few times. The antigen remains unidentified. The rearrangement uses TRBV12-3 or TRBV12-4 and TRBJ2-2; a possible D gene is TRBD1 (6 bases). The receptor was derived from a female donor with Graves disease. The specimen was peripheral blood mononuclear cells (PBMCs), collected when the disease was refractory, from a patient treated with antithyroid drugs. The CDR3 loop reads CASYRGTLNTGELFF. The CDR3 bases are TGTGCCAGCTATAGGGGGACACTGAACACCGGGGAGCTGTTTTTT.